This TCR beta chain came from a study of T-cell reconstitution after alpha-beta-depleted transplantation in children. This clonotype came up a few times. The CDR3 spans 15 residues. Germline values: CDR1 SGDLS, CDR2 YYNGEE. Trimming left V 5 bases short and J 0 bases short, with 9 bases between. Unique molecular identifiers were used to barcode this TCRbeta library. TCRdb fed the PCR reads into MiXCR, producing one record per CDR3 protein. The sample lists roughly 500,000 distinct CDR3 sequences; 30% to 35% were seen once. The V gene is TRBV9, the J gene TRBJ2-6; TRBD2 is a possible D gene (5 bases). The sequence was collected from a human donor who donated a stem cell graft to a child with aplastic anemia. The sample in question was PBMCs from the stem cell graft donor, obtained from the stem cell graft. CDR3 DNA sequence: TGTGCCAGCAGAGCAGCGGCCTCTGGGGCCAACGTCCTGACTTTC. This sequence encodes CASRAAASGANVLTF.